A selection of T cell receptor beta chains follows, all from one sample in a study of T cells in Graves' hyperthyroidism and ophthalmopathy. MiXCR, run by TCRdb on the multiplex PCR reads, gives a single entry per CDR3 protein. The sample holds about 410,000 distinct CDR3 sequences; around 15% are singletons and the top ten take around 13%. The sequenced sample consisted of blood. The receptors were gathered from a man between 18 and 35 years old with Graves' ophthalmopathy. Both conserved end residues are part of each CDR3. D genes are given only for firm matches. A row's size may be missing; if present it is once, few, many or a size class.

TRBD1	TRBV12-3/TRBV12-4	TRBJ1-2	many	CASSKPTGVEGYTF	TGTGCCAGCAGCAAACCGACAGGGGTGGAAGGCTACACCTTC
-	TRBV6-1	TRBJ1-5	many	CASSRMPVQYQPQHF	TGTGCCAGCAGTCGGATGCCTGTGCAGTATCAGCCCCAGCATTTT
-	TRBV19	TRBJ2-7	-	CASSINRNEQYF	TGTGCCAGTAGTATCAATAGGAACGAGCAGTACTTC
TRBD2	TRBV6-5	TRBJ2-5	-	CASSYWVAGGQETQYF	TGTGCCAGCAGTTACTGGGTAGCGGGGGGTCAAGAGACCCAGTACTTC
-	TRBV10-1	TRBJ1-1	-	CASREDLNTEAFF	TGCGCCAGCAGGGAGGACCTGAACACTGAAGCTTTCTTT
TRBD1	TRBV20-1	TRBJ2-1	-	CSALGQGAYNEQFF	TGCAGTGCCCTGGGACAGGGGGCCTACAATGAGCAGTTCTTC
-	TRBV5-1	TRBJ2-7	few	CASSLTVAYEQYF	TGCGCCAGCTCCTTGACAGTCGCCTACGAGCAGTACTTC
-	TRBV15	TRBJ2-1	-	CATSADGLSYNEQFF	TGTGCCACCAGCGCCGACGGCCTATCCTACAATGAGCAGTTCTTC
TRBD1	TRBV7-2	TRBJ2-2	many	CASSRDRNTGELFF	TGTGCCAGCAGCCGGGACAGGAACACCGGGGAGCTGTTTTTT
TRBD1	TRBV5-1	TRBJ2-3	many	CASSWGTGSTDTQYF	TGCGCCAGCAGCTGGGGGACAGGGAGCACAGATACGCAGTATTTT
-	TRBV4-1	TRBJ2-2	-	CASSPGLARDPTGELFF	TGCGCCAGCAGCCCCGGGCTAGCGAGAGATCCTACCGGGGAGCTGTTTTTT
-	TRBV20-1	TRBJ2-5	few	CSALWGPQETQYF	TGCAGTGCTTTATGGGGACCCCAAGAGACCCAGTACTTC
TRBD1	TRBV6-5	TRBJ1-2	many	CASSYLGTGYYGYTF	TGTGCCAGCAGTTACTTAGGGACAGGGTACTATGGCTACACCTTC
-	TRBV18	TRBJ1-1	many	CASSPGINTEAFF	TGTGCCAGCTCACCAGGAATAAATACAGAAGCTTTCTTT
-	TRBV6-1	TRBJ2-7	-	CASSPPPGAVYEQYF	TGTGCCAGCAGTCCCCCTCCGGGAGCTGTCTACGAGCAGTACTTC
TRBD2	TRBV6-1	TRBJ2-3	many	CASSELGLAESTDTQYF	TGTGCCAGCAGTGAACTAGGACTAGCGGAATCCACAGATACGCAGTATTTT
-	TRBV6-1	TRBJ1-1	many	CASRARNTEAFF	TGTGCCAGCCGAGCAAGGAACACTGAAGCTTTCTTT
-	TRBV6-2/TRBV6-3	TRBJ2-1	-	CASSKSNEQFF	TGTGCCAGCAGTAAAAGCAATGAGCAGTTCTTC
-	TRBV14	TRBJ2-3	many	CASSPRQSTQYF	TGTGCCAGCAGCCCACGACAGTCTACGCAGTATTTT
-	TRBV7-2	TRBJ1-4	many	CASSPQGATNEKLFF	TGTGCCAGCAGCCCTCAGGGAGCAACTAATGAAAAACTGTTTTTT
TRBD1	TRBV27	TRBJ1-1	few	CASSLLTGSAEAFF	TGTGCCAGCAGTTTGCTGACAGGGTCTGCTGAAGCTTTCTTT
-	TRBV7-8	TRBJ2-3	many	CASSLDSLNTQYF	TGTGCCAGCAGCTTAGATAGCTTAAATACGCAGTATTTT
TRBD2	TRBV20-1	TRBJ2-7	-	CSARDATSGIYEQYF	TGCAGTGCTAGAGACGCGACTAGCGGGATCTACGAGCAGTACTTC
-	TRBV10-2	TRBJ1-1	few	CASSLRFMNTEAFF	TGCGCCAGCAGTCTCCGCTTCATGAATACTGAAGCTTTCTTT
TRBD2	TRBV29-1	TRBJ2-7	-	CSVETSGRPFDYEQYF	TGCAGCGTGGAAACTAGCGGGAGGCCGTTTGACTACGAGCAGTACTTC
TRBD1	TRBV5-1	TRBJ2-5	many	CASSLRTGTYQETQYF	TGCGCCAGCAGCTTGAGGACAGGAACGTACCAAGAGACCCAGTACTTC
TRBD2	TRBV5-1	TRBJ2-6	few	CASSPGLGSSGANVLTF	TGCGCCAGCAGCCCGGGACTAGGGTCCTCTGGGGCCAACGTCCTGACTTTC
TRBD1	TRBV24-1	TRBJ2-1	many	CATSEGTGGWNEQFF	TGTGCCACCAGTGAAGGGACAGGGGGCTGGAATGAGCAGTTCTTC
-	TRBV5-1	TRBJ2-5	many	CASSFSGGLQETQYF	TGCGCCAGCAGCTTTTCAGGCGGGCTACAAGAGACCCAGTACTTC
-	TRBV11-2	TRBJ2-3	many	CASSLTIRDTQYF	TGTGCCAGCAGCTTAACAATTCGGGATACGCAGTATTTT
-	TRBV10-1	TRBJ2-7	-	CASSESRDNGEQYF	TGCGCCAGCAGTGAGTCGAGGGATAACGGCGAGCAGTACTTC
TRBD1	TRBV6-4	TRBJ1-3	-	CARIWRDRVLALPPGNTIYF	TGTGCCAGAATATGGCGGGACAGGGTCCTCGCTTTACCTCCGGGAAACACCATATATTTT
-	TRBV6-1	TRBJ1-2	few	CASRRHVNHPNYGYTF	TGTGCCAGCAGGCGCCACGTAAACCACCCTAACTATGGCTACACCTTC
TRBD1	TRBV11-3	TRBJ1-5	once	CASSFGDSQYQPQHF	TGTGCCAGCAGCTTCGGGGACAGCCAATATCAGCCCCAGCATTTT
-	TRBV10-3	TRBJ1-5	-	CASARGENQPQHF	TGTGCCAGCGCGAGGGGGGAAAATCAGCCCCAGCATTTT
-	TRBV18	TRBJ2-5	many	CASSPPGTYQETQYF	TGTGCCAGCTCACCACCCGGGACATACCAAGAGACCCAGTACTTC
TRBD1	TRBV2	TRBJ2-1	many	CASGTGGNEQFF	TGTGCCAGTGGGACAGGGGGCAATGAGCAGTTCTTC
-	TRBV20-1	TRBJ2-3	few	CSAPDTGSTDTQYF	TGCAGTGCTCCCGACACAGGTAGCACAGATACGCAGTATTTT
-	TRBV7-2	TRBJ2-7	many	CASSLVGTPDYEQYF	TGTGCCAGCAGCTTGGTTGGGACACCAGACTACGAGCAGTACTTC
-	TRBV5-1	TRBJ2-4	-	CASSLAPDLAKNIQYF	TGCGCCAGCAGCTTGGCGCCAGACCTAGCCAAAAACATTCAGTACTTC
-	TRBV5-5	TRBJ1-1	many	CATQASNTEAFF	TGTGCCACCCAGGCCTCGAACACTGAAGCTTTCTTT
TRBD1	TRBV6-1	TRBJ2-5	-	CASSEAQDRAPETQYF	TGTGCCAGCAGTGAAGCCCAGGACAGGGCACCAGAGACCCAGTACTTC
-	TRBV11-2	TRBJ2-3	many	CASSSEHGGTTDTQYF	TGTGCCAGCAGCTCCGAGCACGGGGGTACCACAGATACGCAGTATTTT
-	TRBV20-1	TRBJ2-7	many	CSASVGPYEQYF	TGCAGTGCTAGCGTTGGGCCCTACGAGCAGTACTTC
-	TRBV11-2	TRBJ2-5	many	CASRFFGGRETQYF	TGTGCCAGCCGCTTTTTCGGAGGGCGGGAGACCCAGTACTTC
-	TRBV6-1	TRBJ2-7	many	CASSQGPTQRYEQYF	TGTGCCAGCAGTCAGGGACCGACCCAACGCTACGAGCAGTACTTC
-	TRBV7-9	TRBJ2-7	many	CASSFLQGGYEQYF	TGTGCCAGCAGCTTCTTACAGGGTGGCTACGAGCAGTACTTC